The table lists the clone carrying this T cell receptor beta chain with a count of one. Its antigen remains unidentified. The PCR was carried out with 60 Vbeta primers and 13 Jbeta primers. Repertoires were generated with immunoSEQ multiplex PCR, while TCRdb's copy carries only in-frame clones and drops some. This table has some 100,000 clones, 79% appearing once. Donors showed nominal health when sampled, although they likely had unrecorded immune exposures. The data derive from a study of cytomegalovirus exposure and HLA in healthy donors. Across the study: Sequencing of some 200 million T cells in an earlier analysis found around 120 million unique TCR beta sequences.

The CDR3 runs 15 residues. CDR1 and CDR2 (germline): SGHNT, YYREEE (reference sequence). J lost 8 bases, V lost 3 bases, and 6 bases had no gene match. The study, taken as a whole, reports: Generally TCR sequences proved uncommon, though certain public TCRs appeared in numerous donors.

This clonotype was obtained from a male donor in good health and CMV-seropositive. Sequencing was carried out using PBMCs. The chain uses TRBV5-4 and TRBJ2-1, with 12 positions matching TRBD2. For the CDR3, the DNA is TGTGCCAGCAGCTGGACTAGCGGGGAGGGGGATGAGCAGTTCTTC. This translates into CASSWTSGEGDEQFF.